The rows below give T cell receptor beta chains drawn from one sample of a study of cytotoxic CD8 clonotypes in ibrutinib-treated CLL. The table came from immunoSEQ multiplex PCR; TCRdb's copy has only in-frame clones and leaves some out. The table shows 150,000 to 200,000 clones, with approximately 90% occurring only once. This material consisted of PBMCs, taken at disease progression, from a patient treated with ibrutinib. These receptors came from a human donor with chronic lymphocytic leukemia. The CDR3 runs from the conserved cysteine through the conserved F or W. The order of the fields is D gene, clone size, J gene, V gene, CDR3 DNA, CDR3 protein. D genes are given only for firm matches. Not every row has a clone size; where given, it reads once, few, many or a size class.

>-|once|TRBJ1-1|TRBV29-1
TGCAGCGCAGGAGGGGGGACGAACACTGAAGCTTTCTTT
CSAGGGTNTEAFF
>TRBD1|-|TRBJ2-1|TRBV12-5
TGTGCTAGTGGTTTGGTACGGTCACAGGGGGCGGGGAATGAGCAGTTCTTC
CASGLVRSQGAGNEQFF
>TRBD2|-|TRBJ2-7|TRBV9
TGTGCCAGCAGCCCCACACGCGGGAGGTCGGCCTACGAGCAGTACTTC
CASSPTRGRSAYEQYF
>-|-|TRBJ1-2|TRBV18
TGTGCCAGCTCACCAATGAAGGGGGTGGGCTATGGCTACACCTTC
CASSPMKGVGYGYTF
>-|-|TRBJ1-1|TRBV7-8
TGTGCCAGCAGCTTAGTTTTGGGGGACACTGAAGCTTTCTTT
CASSLVLGDTEAFF
>-|-|TRBJ2-1|TRBV4-2
TGTGCCAGCAGCCAAGCTTCCACCTACAATGAGCAGTTCTTC
CASSQASTYNEQFF
>TRBD2|-|TRBJ2-1|TRBV4-1
TGCGCCAGCAGCCAAGGTCCCTTTGGCGGACGCGGGAGAGGAAATGAGCAGTTCTTC
CASSQGPFGGRGRGNEQFF
>TRBD2|-|TRBJ2-1|TRBV7-3
TGTGCCAGCAGCCGCCGGGGGCTAGCGGGGCTCAATGAGCAGTTCTTC
CASSRRGLAGLNEQFF
>-|once|TRBJ2-1|TRBV2
TGTGCCAGCAGGGATACAGGGAGTGGGCGGAATGAGCAGTTCTTC
CASRDTGSGRNEQFF
>-|-|TRBJ1-5|TRBV11-2
TGTGCCAGCAGCTTATCTGGCGGACAGCCCCAGCATTTT
CASSLSGGQPQHF
>TRBD2|-|TRBJ2-1|TRBV10-1
TGCGCCAGCTGTATAGCGGGAGGGCCTAATAATGAGCAGTTCTTC
CASCIAGGPNNEQFF
>-|-|TRBJ2-1|TRBV11-2
TGTGCCAGCAGCTTAGATCCGATCTACAATGAGCAGTTCTTC
CASSLDPIYNEQFF
>-|-|TRBJ1-3|TRBV19
TGTGCCAGTAGCAGGTCGACAGGCCCCTCTGGAAACACCATATATTTT
CASSRSTGPSGNTIYF
>-|once|TRBJ2-7|TRBV23-1
TGCTCCCGTCTGACCTCCTACGAGCAGTACTTC
CSRLTSYEQYF
>-|-|TRBJ1-1|TRBV5-1
TGCGCCAGCAGCTTGAATTACGAAATGAACACTGAAGCTTTCTTT
CASSLNYEMNTEAFF
>-|-|TRBJ2-1|TRBV19
TGTGCCAGTAGTATTCCCCCAAATGAGCAGTTCTTC
CASSIPPNEQFF
>TRBD1|-|TRBJ1-1|TRBV5-1
TGCGCCAGCAGCCCGGGGGACAGAAACACTGAAGCTTTCTTT
CASSPGDRNTEAFF
>TRBD1|-|TRBJ2-3|TRBV11-2
TGTGCCAGCAGCTTATTAGGGGGCCCAGATACGCAGTATTTT
CASSLLGGPDTQYF
>-|-|TRBJ1-1|TRBV30
TGTGCCTGGACCACATCCCGGGTGAACACTGAAGCTTTCTTT
CAWTTSRVNTEAFF
>-|-|TRBJ2-1|TRBV18
TGTGCCAGCTCACCAAACGACAGCCCGAGCTCCTACAATGAGCAGTTCTTC
CASSPNDSPSSYNEQFF
>-|-|TRBJ2-7|TRBV5-1
TGCGCCAGCAGCTCGAGGGGGGGCTCTCCCTCCTACGAGCAGTACTTC
CASSSRGGSPSYEQYF
>TRBD2|-|TRBJ2-4|TRBV9
TGTGCCAGCAGCGCCGCCCGGGACACAGGGACTAGCGGGAGTTGGAACATTCAGTACTTC
CASSAARDTGTSGSWNIQYF
>-|-|TRBJ1-1|TRBV5-1
TGCGCCAGCAGCCCCTCAGGGACCCCTGAAGCTTTCTTT
CASSPSGTPEAFF
>-|-|TRBJ2-7|TRBV5-6
TGTGCCAGCAGCTTAACCAGCGAGCAGTACTTC
CASSLTSEQYF
>TRBD2|-|TRBJ2-3|TRBV27
TGTGCCAGCAGTACGACTAGCGGGCTCCCCGCAGATACGCAGTATTTT
CASSTTSGLPADTQYF
>-|-|TRBJ2-3|TRBV20-1
TGCAGTGCTGCGAAAGGGGATACGCAGTATTTT
CSAAKGDTQYF
>-|-|TRBJ2-3|TRBV15
TGTGCCACCAGCAGAGTGAAATCGGGTCGAATCGGCACAGATACGCAGTATTTT
CATSRVKSGRIGTDTQYF
>-|-|TRBJ1-1|TRBV19
TGTGCCAGTCGGCCTCTAATAGGATATGCTGAAGCTTTCTTT
CASRPLIGYAEAFF
>-|-|TRBJ2-6|TRBV23-1
TGCGCCAGTACAACCGGGACGGAAAAGGCAGCTGGGGCCAACGTCCTGACTTTC
CASTTGTEKAAGANVLTF
>-|-|TRBJ2-1|TRBV6-1
TGTGCCAGCACCCGCCAGGCTGGACCCTACAATGAGCAGTTCTTC
CASTRQAGPYNEQFF
>-|-|TRBJ1-2|TRBV2
TGTGCCAGCATCGGAAAAGGGCCAGGGATCGGGTATGGCTACACCTTC
CASIGKGPGIGYGYTF
>-|-|TRBJ2-2|TRBV14
TGTGCCAGCAGCCAATATTCCGGAACCGGGGAGCTGTTTTTT
CASSQYSGTGELFF
>-|few|TRBJ1-1|TRBV29-1
TGCAGCGTCGCCAGACAGGCAATGAACACTGAAGCTTTCTTT
CSVARQAMNTEAFF
>-|-|TRBJ2-2|TRBV7-7
TGTGCCAGCAGCTTAACCCGGGGATACACCGGGGAGCTGTTTTTT
CASSLTRGYTGELFF
>-|-|TRBJ1-2|TRBV5-1
TGCGCCAGCAGCCCCCCGGTGGGCAGAGCTAACTATGGCTACACCTTC
CASSPPVGRANYGYTF
>TRBD2|-|TRBJ2-5|TRBV11-1
TGTGCCAGCAGCCCCCGACTAGCGGGACCCCGAGAGACCCAGTACTTC
CASSPRLAGPRETQYF
>TRBD1|-|TRBJ1-4|TRBV30
TGTGCCTGGAGTAATAACAGGGGCAACGAAAAACTGTTTTTT
CAWSNNRGNEKLFF
>-|once|TRBJ1-3|TRBV7-6
TGTGCCAGCAGCTTTTCCAGCTCTGGAAACACCATATATTTT
CASSFSSSGNTIYF
>TRBD1|few|TRBJ1-5|TRBV6-5
TGTGCCAGCAGTGTAACAGGGGTGAGCAATCAGCCCCAGCATTTT
CASSVTGVSNQPQHF
>TRBD2|-|TRBJ2-7|TRBV5-1
TGCGCCAGCAGCTTTGCTCGGGGGGGCTCCTACGAGCAGTACTTC
CASSFARGGSYEQYF